This T cell receptor (beta chain) appears in the sequencing data of a study of OX40 agonist ivuxolimab in advanced cancers. For the study at large: Every 2 weeks, patients received ivuxolimab intravenously, dosed at 0.01 to 10 mg/kg.

Clones were read by immunoSEQ multiplex PCR, and TCRdb kept only the in-frame ones, dropping some. This sample has roughly 79,000 clones, with roughly 90% found just once. Material: CD4+ or CD8+ T cells sorted from blood, obtained in a trial of the OX40 agonist ivuxolimab. The sequence was obtained from an adult with an advanced solid tumor such as melanoma, head and neck, liver or kidney cancer.

The chain's CDR3 is CASSQDRATNEKLFF. CDR3 DNA: TGCGCCAGCAGCCAAGACAGGGCAACTAATGAAAAACTGTTTTTT. The rearrangement links TRBV4-3 to TRBJ1-4; TRBD1 is a possible D gene (5 bases). The CDR3 has 15 residues. Deletions cut 0 bases from V and 0 bases from J, with 5 bases between. Germline lookup yields CDR1 LGHNA and CDR2 YSLEER.